This T cell receptor (beta chain) emerged from a study of blood T cell repertoires in COVID-19. About the research overall: Researchers got acute and convalescent COVID-19 samples from the United States, Italy and Spain. T cells, B-cell-depleted T cells, or PBMCs supplied cDNA or gDNA.

CDR1 and CDR2 from the germline V gene are SGHTA and FQGNSA. The CDR3 consists of 16 residues. V lost 3 bases, J lost 3 bases, and 5 bases stayed unmatched. As originally analysed: Amplified reference gene primers provided the basis for estimating nucleated cell counts. The table came from immunoSEQ multiplex PCR; TCRdb's copy has only in-frame clones and leaves some out. The V and J calls and clone size are taken from that table; D and trimming were inferred from the DNA. The sample has 75,000 or so clones; around 80% are singletons. The J gene is TRBJ1-1, the V gene TRBV7-2, with 12 positions matching TRBD1. This TCR came from a man between 60 and 75 years old with acute or convalescent COVID-19. Sequenced sample: peripheral blood. This CDR3 is CASSLGDRGRHTEAFF. In DNA, the CDR3 is TGTGCCAGCAGCTTGGGGGACAGGGGGCGACACACTGAAGCTTTCTTT.